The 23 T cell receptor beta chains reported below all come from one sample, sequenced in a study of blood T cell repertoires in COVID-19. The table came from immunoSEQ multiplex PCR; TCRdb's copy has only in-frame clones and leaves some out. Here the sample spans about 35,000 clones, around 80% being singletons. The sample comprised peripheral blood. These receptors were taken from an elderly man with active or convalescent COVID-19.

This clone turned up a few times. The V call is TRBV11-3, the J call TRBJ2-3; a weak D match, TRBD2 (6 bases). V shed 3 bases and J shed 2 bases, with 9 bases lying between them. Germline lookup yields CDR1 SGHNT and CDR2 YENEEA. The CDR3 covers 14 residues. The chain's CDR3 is CASSLEGSTDTQYF. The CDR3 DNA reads TGTGCCAGCAGCTTGGAGGGGTCCACAGATACGCAGTATTTT.

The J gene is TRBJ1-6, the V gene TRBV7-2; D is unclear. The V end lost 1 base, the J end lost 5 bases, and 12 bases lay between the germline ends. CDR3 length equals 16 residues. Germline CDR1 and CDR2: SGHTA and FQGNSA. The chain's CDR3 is CASSLDGAGNNSPLHF. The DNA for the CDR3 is TGTGCCAGCAGCTTAGATGGCGCAGGCAATAATTCACCCCTCCACTTT.

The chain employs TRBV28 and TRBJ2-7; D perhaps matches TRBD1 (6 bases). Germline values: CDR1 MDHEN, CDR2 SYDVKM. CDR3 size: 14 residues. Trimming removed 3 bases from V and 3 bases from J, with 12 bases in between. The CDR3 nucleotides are TGTGCCAGCAGTTTTAGGGACACCGACTACGAGCAGTACTTC. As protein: CASSFRDTDYEQYF. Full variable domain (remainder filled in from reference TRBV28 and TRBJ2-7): DVKVTQSSRYLVKRTGEKVFLECVQDMDHENMFWYRQDPGLGLRLIYFSYDVKMKEKGDIPEGYSVSREKKERFSLILESASTNQTSMYLCASSFRDTDYEQYFGPGTRLTVT.

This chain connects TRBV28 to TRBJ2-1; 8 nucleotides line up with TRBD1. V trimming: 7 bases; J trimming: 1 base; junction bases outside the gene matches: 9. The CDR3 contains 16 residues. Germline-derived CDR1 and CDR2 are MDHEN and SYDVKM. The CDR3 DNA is TGTGCCAGCACGGGGACAGGAACTGTTTCCTACAATGAGCAGTTCTTC. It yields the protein CASTGTGTVSYNEQFF.

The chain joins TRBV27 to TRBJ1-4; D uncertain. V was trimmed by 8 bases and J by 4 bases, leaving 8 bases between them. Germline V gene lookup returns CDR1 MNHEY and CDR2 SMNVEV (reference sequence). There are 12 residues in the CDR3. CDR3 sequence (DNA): TGTGCCAGCGGGCAGAGTAATGAAAAACTGTTTTTT. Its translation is CASGQSNEKLFF.

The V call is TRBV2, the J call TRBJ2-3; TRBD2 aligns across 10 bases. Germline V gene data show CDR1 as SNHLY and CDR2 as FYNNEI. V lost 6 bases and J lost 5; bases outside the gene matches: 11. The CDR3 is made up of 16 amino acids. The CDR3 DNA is TGTGCCAGCAGCATATCGCTAGCGGGAGCCGGAGATACGCAGTATTTT. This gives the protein CASSISLAGAGDTQYF.

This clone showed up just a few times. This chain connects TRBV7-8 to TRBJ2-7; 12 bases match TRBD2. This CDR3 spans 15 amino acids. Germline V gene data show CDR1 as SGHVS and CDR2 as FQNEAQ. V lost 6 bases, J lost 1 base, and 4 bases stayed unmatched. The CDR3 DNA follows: TGTGCCAGCAGGGAGGGACTAGCGGGTTCCTACGAGCAGTACTTC. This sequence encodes CASREGLAGSYEQYF. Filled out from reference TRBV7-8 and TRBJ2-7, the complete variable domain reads GAGVSQSPRYKVAKRGQDVALRCDPISGHVSLFWYQQALGQGPEFLTYFQNEAQLDKSGLPSDRFFAERPEGSVSTLKIQRTQQEDSAVYLCASREGLAGSYEQYFGPGTRLTVT.

The CDR3 bases are TGTGCCAGCAGTGAAGCGCCCAGGGGAGCCCCTCAGCCCCAGCATTTT. Amino acids: CASSEAPRGAPQPQHF. The chain couples TRBV6-1 to TRBJ1-5, with D possibly matching TRBD1 (6 bases). Trimming cost V 0 bases and J 6 bases, with 15 bases left between them. The CDR3 is 16 residues long. Germline CDR1 and CDR2: MNHNS and SASEGT.

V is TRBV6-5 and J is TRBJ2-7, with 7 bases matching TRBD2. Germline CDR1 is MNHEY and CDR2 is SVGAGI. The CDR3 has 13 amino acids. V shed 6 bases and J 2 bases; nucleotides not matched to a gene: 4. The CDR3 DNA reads TGTGCCAGCAGCGGGAGGCAACCCTACGAGCAGTACTTC. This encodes CASSGRQPYEQYF.

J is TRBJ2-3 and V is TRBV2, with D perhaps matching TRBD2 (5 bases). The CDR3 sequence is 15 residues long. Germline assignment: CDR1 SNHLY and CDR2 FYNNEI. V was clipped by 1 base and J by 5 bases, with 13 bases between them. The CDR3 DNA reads TGTGCCAGCAGTGAAGACAGACCCGCGGGAGATACGCAGTATTTT. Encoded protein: CASSEDRPAGDTQYF. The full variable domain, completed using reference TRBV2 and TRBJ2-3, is EPEVTQTPSHQVTQMGQEVILRCVPISNHLYFYWYRQILGQKVEFLVSFYNNEISEKSEIFDDQFSVERPDGSNFTLKIRSTKLEDSAMYFCASSEDRPAGDTQYFGPGTRLTVL.

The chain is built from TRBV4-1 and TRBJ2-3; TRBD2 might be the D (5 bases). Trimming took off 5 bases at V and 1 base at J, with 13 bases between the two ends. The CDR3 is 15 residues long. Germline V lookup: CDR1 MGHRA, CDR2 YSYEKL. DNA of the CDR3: TGCGCCAGCAGCATCCGAGGGTCCCGCACAGATACGCAGTATTTT. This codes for CASSIRGSRTDTQYF.

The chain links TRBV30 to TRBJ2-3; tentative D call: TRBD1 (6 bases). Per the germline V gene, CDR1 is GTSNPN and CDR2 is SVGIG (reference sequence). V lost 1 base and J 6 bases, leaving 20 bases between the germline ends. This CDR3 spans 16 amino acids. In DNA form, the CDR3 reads TGTGCCTGGAGTGGAGAACAGGGTTGGTTCACGGATACGCAGTATTTT. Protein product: CAWSGEQGWFTDTQYF.

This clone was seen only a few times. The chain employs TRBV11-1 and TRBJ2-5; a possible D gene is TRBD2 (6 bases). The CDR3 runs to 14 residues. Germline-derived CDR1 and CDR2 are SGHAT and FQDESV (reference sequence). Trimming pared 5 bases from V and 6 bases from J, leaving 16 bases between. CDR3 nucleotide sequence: TGTGCCAGCAGCCACACTAGCCCCGGAAAGACCCAGTACTTC. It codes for CASSHTSPGKTQYF.

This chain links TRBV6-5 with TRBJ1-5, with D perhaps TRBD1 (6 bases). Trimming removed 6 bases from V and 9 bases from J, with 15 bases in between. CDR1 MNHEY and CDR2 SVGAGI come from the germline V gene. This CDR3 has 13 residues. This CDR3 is CASREGGFGPQHF. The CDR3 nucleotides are TGTGCCAGCAGAGAGGGGGGGTTCGGGCCCCAGCATTTT.

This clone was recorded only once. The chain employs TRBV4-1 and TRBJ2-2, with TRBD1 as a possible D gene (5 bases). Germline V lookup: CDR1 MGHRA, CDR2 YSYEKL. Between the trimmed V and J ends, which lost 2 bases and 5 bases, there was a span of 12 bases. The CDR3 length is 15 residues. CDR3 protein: CASSQLQGETGELFF. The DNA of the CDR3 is TGCGCCAGCAGCCAACTCCAGGGTGAGACCGGGGAGCTGTTTTTT.

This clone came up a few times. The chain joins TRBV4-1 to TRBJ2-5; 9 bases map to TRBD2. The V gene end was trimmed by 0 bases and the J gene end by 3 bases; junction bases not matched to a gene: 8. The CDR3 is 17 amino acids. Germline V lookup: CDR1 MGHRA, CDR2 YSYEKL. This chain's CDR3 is CASSQEGLSGSEETQYF. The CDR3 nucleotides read TGCGCCAGCAGCCAAGAGGGGCTTAGCGGGAGTGAAGAGACCCAGTACTTC.

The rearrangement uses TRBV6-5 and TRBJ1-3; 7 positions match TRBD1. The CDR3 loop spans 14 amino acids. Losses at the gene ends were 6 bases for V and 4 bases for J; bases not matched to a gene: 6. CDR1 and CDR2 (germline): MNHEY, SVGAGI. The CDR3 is CASSPPGQGNTIYF. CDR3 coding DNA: TGTGCCAGCAGCCCCCCGGGACAGGGAAACACCATATATTTT.

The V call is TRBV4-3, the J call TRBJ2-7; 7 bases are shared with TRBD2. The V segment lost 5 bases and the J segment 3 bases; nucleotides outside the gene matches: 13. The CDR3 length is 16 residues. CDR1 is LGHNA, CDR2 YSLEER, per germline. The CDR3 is CASSKERAGEGYEQYF. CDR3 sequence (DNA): TGCGCCAGCAGCAAGGAAAGGGCGGGAGAAGGCTACGAGCAGTACTTC.

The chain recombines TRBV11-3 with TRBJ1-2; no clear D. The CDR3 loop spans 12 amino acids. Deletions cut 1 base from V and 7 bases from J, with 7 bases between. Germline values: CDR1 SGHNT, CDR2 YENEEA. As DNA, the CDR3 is TGTGCCAGCAGCTTAGTCGGAGTTGGCTACACCTTC. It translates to CASSLVGVGYTF.

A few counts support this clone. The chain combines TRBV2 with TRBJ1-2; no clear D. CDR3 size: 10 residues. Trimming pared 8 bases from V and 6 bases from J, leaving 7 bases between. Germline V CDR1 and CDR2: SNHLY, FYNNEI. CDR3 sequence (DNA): TGTGCCAGCGGGCAGGATGGCTACACCTTC. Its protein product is CASGQDGYTF.

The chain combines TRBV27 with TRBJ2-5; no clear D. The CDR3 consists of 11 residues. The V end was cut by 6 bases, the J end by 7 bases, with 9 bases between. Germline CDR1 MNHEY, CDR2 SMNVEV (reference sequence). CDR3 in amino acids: CASRAGGTQYF. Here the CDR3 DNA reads TGTGCCAGCAGAGCCGGTGGGACCCAGTACTTC.

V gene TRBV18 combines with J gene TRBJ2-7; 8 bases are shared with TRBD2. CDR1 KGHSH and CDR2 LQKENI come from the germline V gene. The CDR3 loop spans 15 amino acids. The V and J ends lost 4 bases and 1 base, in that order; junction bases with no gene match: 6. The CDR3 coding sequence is TGTGCCAGCTCACAGGGAGCGGGAGCATCCTACGAGCAGTACTTC. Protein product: CASSQGAGASYEQYF.

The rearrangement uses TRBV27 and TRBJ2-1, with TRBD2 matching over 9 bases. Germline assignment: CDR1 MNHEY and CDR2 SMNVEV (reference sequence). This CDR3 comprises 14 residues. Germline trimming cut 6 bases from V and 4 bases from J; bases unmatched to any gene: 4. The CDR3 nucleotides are TGTGCCAGCAGCGCGGGAGGGCGGTACAATGAGCAGTTCTTC. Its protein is CASSAGGRYNEQFF.